This T cell receptor beta chain was obtained from a study of cytomegalovirus exposure and HLA in healthy donors. J lost 6 bases, V lost 4 bases, and 13 bases had no gene match. Germline lookup yields CDR1 SGHRS and CDR2 YFSETQ. This CDR3 spans 16 amino acids. As regards this clone: Its antigen is not identified.

13 Jbeta primers and 60 Vbeta primers were used for the PCR. Some clones are missing from TCRdb's copy, which holds only in-frame ones; the method was immunoSEQ multiplex PCR. This sample contains more than 45,000 clones. Broader study findings: Prior analysis indicated that the majority of TCR beta V segments exhibited productivity approximately 87% or approximately 30% of the time. Later work found that TCR association rates differed between HLA loci; DRB1 had the most and HLA-C the fewest. Several top significant clusters appeared, in a later analysis, to be linked to common viral pathogens.

Donors were nominally healthy when sampled, though unrecorded immune exposures were likely. The rearrangement uses TRBV5-1 and TRBJ1-2; 9 nucleotides match TRBD1. Sequenced sample: PBMCs. The sequence was obtained from a woman in her sixties in good health and CMV-seropositive. The CDR3 coding sequence is TGCGCCAGCAGCCGTCTAGGACAGGGGCCGGGGGATGGCTACACCTTC. This translates into CASSRLGQGPGDGYTF.